This T cell receptor (beta chain) was identified during a study of T cell responses to AZD1222 COVID-19 vaccine. Study results and limitations: Spike-wide coverage was observed for vaccine-associated CD4 TCRs, with dominant responses at 160-218 and 743-854. Reports say nearly half of spike-specific TCRs go after unmutated variant regions.

Only in-frame clones appear in the TCRdb table, and some are missing; sequencing was by immunoSEQ multiplex PCR. The sample records fewer than 120,000 clones, 80% to 95% being singletons. V lost 1 base to trimming and J lost 4 bases; unmatched junction nucleotides: 5. Per germline, CDR1 LNHDA and CDR2 SQIVND (reference sequence). The CDR3 totals 15 residues. On this clone itself: What it binds is not known.

The TCR originated in an adult in good health. The sample was peripheral blood, taken on day 0 of AZD1222 vaccination. V gene TRBV19 combines with J gene TRBJ2-7; TRBD1 matches 9 bases. The CDR3 protein is CASSIGLGTGYEQYF. The CDR3 DNA is TGTGCCAGTAGTATAGGCCTGGGGACAGGGTACGAGCAGTACTTC.